This T cell receptor beta chain was documented in a study of T cell responses to AZD1222 COVID-19 vaccine. Measured with immunoSEQ multiplex PCR; TCRdb has only the in-frame clones, and not every one. The sample lists roughly 120,000 clones; around 89% were seen once. Germline V gene lookup returns CDR1 MGHDK and CDR2 SYGVNS. Trimming at V came to 4 bases and at J to 2 bases, leaving 11 bases not matched to a gene. This CDR3 has 18 residues. Remarks on this clone: The antigen is undetermined.

Study-wide points: Baseline antibody screening turned up just six or seven seropositive AZD1222 recipients.

The V and J genes are TRBV25-1 and TRBJ1-5; TRBD1 agrees at 10 bases. The sequencing here drew on peripheral blood, taken on day 0 of AZD1222 vaccination. This sequence originates from an adult in good health. This CDR3 reads CASSAPETGGGGNQPQHF. CDR3 nucleotides: TGTGCCAGCAGTGCCCCAGAGACAGGGGGCGGAGGCAATCAGCCCCAGCATTTT.